The sequence of this T cell receptor beta chain was determined in a study of control samples from healthy donors and cancer patients. This CDR3 has 13 residues. Germline values: CDR1 SNHLY, CDR2 FYNNEI. V was pared by 1 base and J by 0 bases, with 3 bases between. This clone was counted a single time. Sequenced by immunoSEQ multiplex PCR; TCRdb stores in-frame clones only, minus some. The sample lists about 150,000 clones, 94% occurring once. This sequence joins TRBV2 and TRBJ1-1; no clear D gene. This receptor was identified in a man in his forties in good health. Source material: blood. The CDR3 coding sequence is TGTGCCAGCAGTGAAGAGGTGAACACTGAAGCTTTCTTT. Its translation: CASSEEVNTEAFF.